Only one count was recorded for the clone carrying this TCR beta chain. The assay was immunoSEQ multiplex PCR, and TCRdb's table has in-frame clones only and misses some. The profile shows under 150,000 clones, less than 95% of them singletons. The sample belongs to a study of control samples from healthy donors and cancer patients. The CDR3 extends over 15 amino acids. The rearrangement links TRBV7-5 to TRBJ2-3; the D call of TRBD2 is as the table states it, not checked on the DNA. TRBV7-5 is reported as a pseudogene. Sample: blood. The origin of this receptor is a man younger than 45 in good health. The CDR3, as DNA: TGTGCCAGAAGCTTGGGACTAGCGGGGCCAGATACGCAGTATTTT. Its translation: CARSLGLAGPDTQYF.